This TCR beta chain was sequenced during a study of cytomegalovirus exposure and HLA in healthy donors (dated by TCRdb to 2017 to 2019). Regarding the complete study: In an earlier analysis of 550 to 750 of the donors, under 300 Gb of sequence data and 90 million to 130 million unique TCR beta sequences from 180 million or so T cells were reported. Several DR-DQ haplotypes were handled as single units for association and clustering, since linkage in the cohort was strong. Around 320 gigabases of sequencing data and approximately 85 million unique TCR sequences were included in an early release covering around 650 HLA-typed donors. The genetic ancestry cluster associated with self-reported Caucasian donors included 81% of the approximately 400 genotyped donors. The study used immunosequencing to profile the T cell repertoires of 670 or so subjects and linked those repertoires to cytomegalovirus serostatus. High-throughput TCR immunosequencing, statistical association of individual TCRs with disease status, and machine learning were combined to predict cytomegalovirus infection status. All discovery cohort repertoires had been generated on a single sequencing platform. A separate validation cohort of 100 to 150 different subjects was used in addition to the roughly 700-subject first cohort. Donor age, sex, ethnicity and CMV serostatus were compiled alongside the repertoire data. The number of typed donors differed by locus: roughly 629-640 for A, B, C, DRB1 and DQB1; some 500 for DQA1; 600 to 610 for DPA1; and 400 to 480 for DPB1. Among roughly 400 genotyped donors of the cohort, an average of about 240,000 unique TCR beta nucleotide sequences were sequenced per donor, 15% to 20% of them non-productive. The aim of the study was to test whether cataloging public T cell receptors could identify signatures of past pathogen exposure. A later genetic analysis took genome-wide SNP genotypes for about 55% of the 666 donors and used that subset as a discovery cohort. Class I and class II HLA loci were covered by the typing at four-digit resolution. In the later analysis, no new phenotypic data were used to find candidate immune exposures; instead, reliance was placed on TCR beta sequences and their occurrence across donors. A later analysis re-examined previously published TCR beta repertoires from just over 650 donors and added high-resolution HLA genotyping to investigate patterns of TCR occurrence. In an earlier analysis of roughly 580 of the donors, high-throughput TCR beta sequencing was used to judge whether each TCR beta V gene segment behaved as functional or pseudogenic.

The cohort was made up of 500 to 800 healthy bone marrow donors. Cohort members were all nominally healthy when sampled, although unrecorded immune exposures were likely present. The donor tested CMV seronegative, placing the donor among the approximately 400 seronegative members of the cohort. A peripheral blood sample was collected from each donor, and TCR beta sequencing was performed on peripheral blood mononuclear cells. Genomic DNA extraction from the blood cell samples was performed with the Qiagen DNeasy Blood Extraction Kit. Points on this clone: It lacks a known antigen.

Library preparation was by the immunoSEQ multiplex PCR assay. For the multiplex PCR, a mixture combining 60 forward primers for TCR Vbeta segments and 13 reverse primers for TCR Jbeta segments was used. A multiplex PCR assay on genomic DNA amplified the CDR3 region of rearranged TCR beta genes. On the Illumina HiSeq System, the amplified TCR beta libraries were sequenced as 87-base-pair reads. As for the authors' bioinformatics: Across the 600 to 700 repertoires, a later analysis counted 75 million to 90 million unique TCR beta chains, 9 million to 14 million of which were shared by at least two donors. To remove PCR and sequencing errors, raw reads were error-corrected and collapsed into unique sequences using a nearest-neighbor algorithm that merged closely related sequences. Alignment of CDR3 sequences to IMGT reference sequences was used to assign V, D and J gene segments. For a sequence to be retained, at least a six-nucleotide match to both a V gene segment and a J gene segment was required. Rearrangements were called productive when the CDR3 lacked stop codons and stayed in frame with V and J; all others were non-productive. Following IMGT convention, CDR3 was defined as the stretch from the second conserved V-encoded cysteine to the conserved J-encoded phenylalanine. Sequences without an unambiguous match to a single V gene segment were excluded from the earlier analysis of approximately 600 of the donors. An earlier analysis of 450 to 650 of the donors called V segments functional above 56.7% productive rearrangements and segregating when the between-donor standard deviation exceeded 5%. A statistical classification framework was built to diagnose cytomegalovirus status from the catalog of TCR beta chain sequences. A later analysis assigned V and J genes by comparing TCR nucleotide sequences with IMGT/GENE-DB human TR gene sequences. A later analysis assigned CDR3 sequences and most-parsimonious VDJ recombination scenarios with the TCRdist pipeline. In a later analysis, every TCR beta chain was defined by the combination of its CDR3 amino acid sequence and its V-gene family, and reads without a unique V-gene family were dropped. A later analysis removed nearly 600 highly shared, low-generation-probability nucleotide sequences to deal with suspected cross-contamination and a sequencing artifact. For each public chain, a later analysis derived a clonal expansion index from normalized ranks of inferred template counts within each repertoire. In a later analysis, generation probabilities were computed using a VDJ recombination model fitted to out-of-frame rearrangements, and the results were checked against IGoR. A later analysis scored TCR-TCR, TCR-HLA and TCR-CMV co-occurrence with hypergeometric tests, applying a repertoire-size bias correction to TCR pairs. To estimate false discovery rates, a later analysis permuted the HLA or CMV assignments 20 times. In a later analysis, co-occurring TCRs were grouped using DBSCAN, and TCRdist sequence similarity was added for clustering within HLA-allele-positive subsets. Repertoires with fewer than 30,000 or more than 120,000 public chains, plus five repertoires with anomalous nucleotide sharing, were excluded from co-occurrence clustering. TCRdb mirrors the immuneACCESS table, restricted to in-frame sequences. Some clones are absent from its copies; in checked studies, under half trace to an unresolved V gene, and the reason for the others is unknown. D and trimming come from the DNA, and the V and J calls and clone size come from that table. For this sample, the table gives about 140,000 clones. The top ten clonotypes cover 0.8% to 1% of the sample.

Findings and caveats that apply to the study as a whole: V-gene and J-gene trimming of TCR beta chains was associated with a missense DCLRE1C variant in a later genetic analysis, and the association was replicated in an independent cohort. In the study, 150 to 200 TCR beta chains were listed as associated with cytomegalovirus. Linkage disequilibrium might explain the correlated functional status among segregating V segments, but an unknown experimental factor could not be excluded. In an earlier analysis of about 600 of the donors, most TCR beta V segments appeared in productive rearrangements about 90% or about 30% of the time, broadly matching IMGT annotations. In both the original and validation cohorts, the classifier was reported to diagnose cytomegalovirus status with high specificity and sensitivity. Specific HLA alleles were associated with about 17,000 TCR beta sequences at a false discovery rate of 0.05 in a later analysis. The authors suggested that the approach could potentially be generalized to other disease states and immunological phenotypes. Presence/absence analyses assumed roughly uniform sequencing depth across donors, an assumption that may not hold. The earlier analysis of approximately 540 of the donors excluded approximately 17 rarely observed V segments, including chromosome 9 orphons, because counts were too low. In a later analysis, HLA-associated TCR beta chains showed more clonal expansion and lower generation probabilities than non-associated chains that were equally common. A further reported finding was that TCR beta sequences accurately predicted the HLA-A and HLA-B alleles for most subjects in the first cohort. CMV serostatus was the only immune exposure information available for the cohort. Most CMV-associated TCR beta chains appeared to be HLA-restricted in a later analysis, and the HLA associations seemed to be driven largely by CMV exposure. A later analysis found that TCR association rates varied across HLA loci, with DRB1 alleles showing the most associated TCRs and HLA-C alleles the fewest. In vitro tests confirmed that a few of the cytomegalovirus-associated TCR beta chains recognize cytomegalovirus antigens. The cohort was sequenced for TCR beta chains only, and without alpha or paired-chain data the features that could be detected were limited. Because the 87-base-pair reads could not distinguish some IMGT-functional V segments, including TRBV6-2 and TRBV6-3, those segments were excluded. According to a later analysis, parvovirus B19, influenza, CMV and Epstein-Barr virus appeared linked to several top co-occurrence clusters. Across donors, most TCR sequences were observed very rarely, whereas some public TCRs were present in many individuals. According to a later genetic analysis, donors in an Asian-associated ancestry cluster had fewer N-insertions in productive TCRs than the approximately 670-donor mean. When HLA alleles, especially DR and DQ, strongly co-occurred, attributing TCR associations to individual alleles was difficult. A cluster of highly shared sequence variants was judged likely to be a technical artifact of the sequencing pipeline. Because HLA typing was missing for some donors at each locus, association tests included only the typed subset.

At the junction V is shortened by 0 bases and J by 4 bases, with 10 bases in between. The germline V gene encodes CDR1 SGHRS and CDR2 YFSETQ. The CDR3 measures 14 amino acids from cysteine to phenylalanine. The kept DNA is CDR3 alone, 42 bases in frame from the first base. The V gene is TRBV5-1 and the J gene is TRBJ1-1, with the D gene not confidently named. Sequencing was done on a sample of PBMCs. The sequence was collected from a male donor in good health and CMV-seronegative. Here is the DNA: TGCGCCAGCAGCTTGGCGGAGAGGGTCACTGAAGCTTTCTTT. This encodes CASSLAERVTEAFF.